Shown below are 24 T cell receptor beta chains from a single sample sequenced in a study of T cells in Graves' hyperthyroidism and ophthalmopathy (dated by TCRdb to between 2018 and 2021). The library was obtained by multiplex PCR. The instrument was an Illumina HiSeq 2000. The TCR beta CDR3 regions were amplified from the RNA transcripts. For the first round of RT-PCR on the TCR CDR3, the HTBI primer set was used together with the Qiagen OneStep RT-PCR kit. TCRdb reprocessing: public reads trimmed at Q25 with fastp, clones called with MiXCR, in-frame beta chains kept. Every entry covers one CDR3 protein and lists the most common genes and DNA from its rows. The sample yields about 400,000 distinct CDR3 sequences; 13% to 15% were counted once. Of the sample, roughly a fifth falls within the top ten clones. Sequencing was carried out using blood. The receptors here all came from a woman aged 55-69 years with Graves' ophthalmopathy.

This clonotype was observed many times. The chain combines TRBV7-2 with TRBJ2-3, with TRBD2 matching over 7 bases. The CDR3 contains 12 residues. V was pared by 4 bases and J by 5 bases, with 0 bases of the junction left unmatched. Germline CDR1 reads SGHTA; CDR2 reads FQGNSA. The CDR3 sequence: CASSSGGDTQYF. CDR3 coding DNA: TGTGCCAGCAGCTCGGGGGGAGATACGCAGTATTTT.

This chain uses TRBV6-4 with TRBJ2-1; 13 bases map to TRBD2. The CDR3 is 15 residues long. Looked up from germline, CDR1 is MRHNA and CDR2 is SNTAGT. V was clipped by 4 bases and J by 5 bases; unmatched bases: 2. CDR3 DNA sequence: TGTGCCAGCAGTGTAGGACTAGCGGGAGACAATGAGCAGTTCTTC. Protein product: CASSVGLAGDNEQFF.

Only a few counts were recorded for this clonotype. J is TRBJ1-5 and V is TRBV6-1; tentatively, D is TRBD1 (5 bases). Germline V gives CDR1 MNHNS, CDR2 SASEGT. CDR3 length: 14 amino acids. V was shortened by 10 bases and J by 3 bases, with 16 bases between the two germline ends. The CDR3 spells CATRGEINNQPQHF. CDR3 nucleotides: TGTGCCACCCGGGGGGAGATAAACAATCAGCCCCAGCATTTT.

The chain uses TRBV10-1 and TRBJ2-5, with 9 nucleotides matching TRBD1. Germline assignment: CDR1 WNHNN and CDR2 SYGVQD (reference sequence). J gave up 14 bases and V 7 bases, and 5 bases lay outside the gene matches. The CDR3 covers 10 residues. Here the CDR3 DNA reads TGCGCCAGCACCAAGGGACAGGGATACTTC. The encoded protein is CASTKGQGYF.

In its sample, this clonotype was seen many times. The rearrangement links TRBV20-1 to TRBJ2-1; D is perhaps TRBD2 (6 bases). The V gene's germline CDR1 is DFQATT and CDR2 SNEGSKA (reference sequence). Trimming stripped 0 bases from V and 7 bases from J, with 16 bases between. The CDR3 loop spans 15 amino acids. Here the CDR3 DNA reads TGCAGTGCTAGAGATCCTTCGGGAGCTCGAAATGAGCAGTTCTTC. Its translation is CSARDPSGARNEQFF.

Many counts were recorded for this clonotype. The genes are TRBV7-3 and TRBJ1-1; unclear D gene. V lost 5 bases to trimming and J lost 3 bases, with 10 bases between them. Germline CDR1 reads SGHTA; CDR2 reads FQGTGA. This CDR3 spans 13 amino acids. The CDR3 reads CASSARPDTEAFF. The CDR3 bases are TGTGCCAGCAGCGCCCGCCCAGACACTGAAGCTTTCTTT.

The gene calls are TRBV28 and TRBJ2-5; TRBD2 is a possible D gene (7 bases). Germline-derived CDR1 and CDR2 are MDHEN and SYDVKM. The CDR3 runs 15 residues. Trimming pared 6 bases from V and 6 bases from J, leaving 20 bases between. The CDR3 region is CASSLGGGEAKTQYF. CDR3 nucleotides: TGTGCCAGCAGCCTTGGCGGGGGCGAGGCAAAGACCCAGTACTTC.

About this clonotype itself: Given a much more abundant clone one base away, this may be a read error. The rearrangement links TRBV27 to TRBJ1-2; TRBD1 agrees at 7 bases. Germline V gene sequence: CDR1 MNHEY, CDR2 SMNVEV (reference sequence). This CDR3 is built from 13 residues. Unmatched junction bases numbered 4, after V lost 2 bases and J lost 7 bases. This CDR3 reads CASSLGGGSGYTF. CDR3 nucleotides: TGTGCCAGCAGTTTAGGAGGGGGCAGTGGCTACACCTTC.

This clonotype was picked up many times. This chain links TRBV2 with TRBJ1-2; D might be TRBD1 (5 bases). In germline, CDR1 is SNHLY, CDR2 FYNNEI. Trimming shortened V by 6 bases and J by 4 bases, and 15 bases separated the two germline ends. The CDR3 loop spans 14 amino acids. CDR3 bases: TGTGCCAGCAGATCCGACGACAGACCCTATGGCTACACCTTC. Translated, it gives CASRSDDRPYGYTF.

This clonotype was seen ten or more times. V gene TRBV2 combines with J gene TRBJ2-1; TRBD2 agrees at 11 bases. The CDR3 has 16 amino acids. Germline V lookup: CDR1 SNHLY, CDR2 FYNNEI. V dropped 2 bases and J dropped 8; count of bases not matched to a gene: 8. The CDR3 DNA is TGTGCCAGCAGTGAAATAGGTAGCGGGAGGGACCATGAGCAGTTCTTC. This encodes CASSEIGSGRDHEQFF.

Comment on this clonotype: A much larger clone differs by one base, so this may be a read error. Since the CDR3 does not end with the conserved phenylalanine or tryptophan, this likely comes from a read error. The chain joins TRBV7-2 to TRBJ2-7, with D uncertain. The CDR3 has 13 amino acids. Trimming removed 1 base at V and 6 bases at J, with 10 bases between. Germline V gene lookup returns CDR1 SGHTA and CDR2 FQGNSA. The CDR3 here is CASSLVELSEQYL. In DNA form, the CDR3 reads TGTGCCAGCAGCTTAGTTGAGCTGAGCGAGCAGTACCTC.

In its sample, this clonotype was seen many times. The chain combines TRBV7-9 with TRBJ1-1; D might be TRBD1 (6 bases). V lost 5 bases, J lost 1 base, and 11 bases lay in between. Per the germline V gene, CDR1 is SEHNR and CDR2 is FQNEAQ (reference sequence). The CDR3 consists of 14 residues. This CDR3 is CASSPTGTNTEAFF. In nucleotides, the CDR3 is TGTGCCAGCAGCCCGACAGGCACGAACACTGAAGCTTTCTTT.

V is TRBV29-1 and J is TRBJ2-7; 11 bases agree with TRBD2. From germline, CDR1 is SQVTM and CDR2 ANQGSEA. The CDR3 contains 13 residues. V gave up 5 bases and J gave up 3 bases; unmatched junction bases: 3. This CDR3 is CSVMTSGVYEQYF. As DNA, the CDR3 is TGCAGCGTTATGACTAGCGGGGTCTACGAGCAGTACTTC.

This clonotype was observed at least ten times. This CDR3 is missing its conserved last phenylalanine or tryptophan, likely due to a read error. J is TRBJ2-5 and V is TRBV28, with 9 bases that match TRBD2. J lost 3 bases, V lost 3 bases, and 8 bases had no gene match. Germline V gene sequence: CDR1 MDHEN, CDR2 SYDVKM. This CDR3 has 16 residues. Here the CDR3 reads CASSLSSGRWKETQYS. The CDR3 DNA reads TGTGCCAGCAGTTTGAGTAGCGGGAGATGGAAAGAGACCCAGTACTCC.

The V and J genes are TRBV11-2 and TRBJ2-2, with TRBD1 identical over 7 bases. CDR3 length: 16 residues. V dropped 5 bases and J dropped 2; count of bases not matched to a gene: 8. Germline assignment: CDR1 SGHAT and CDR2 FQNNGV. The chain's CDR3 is CASSKSLGGNTGELFF. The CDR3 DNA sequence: TGTGCCAGCAGCAAATCTTTAGGGGGCAACACCGGGGAGCTGTTTTTT.

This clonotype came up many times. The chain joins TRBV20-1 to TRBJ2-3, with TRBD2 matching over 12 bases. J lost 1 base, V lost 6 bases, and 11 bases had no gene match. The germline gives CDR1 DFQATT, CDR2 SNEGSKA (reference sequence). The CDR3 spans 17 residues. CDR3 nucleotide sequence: TGCAGTGCCTCTAGGACTAGCGGGACCGGGGGCACAGATACGCAGTATTTT. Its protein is CSASRTSGTGGTDTQYF.

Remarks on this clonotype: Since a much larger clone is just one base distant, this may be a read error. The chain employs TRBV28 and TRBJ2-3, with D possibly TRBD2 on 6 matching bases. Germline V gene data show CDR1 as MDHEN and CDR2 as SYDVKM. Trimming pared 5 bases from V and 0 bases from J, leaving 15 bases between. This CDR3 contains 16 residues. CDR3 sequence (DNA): TGTGCCAGCAGTCAAAACAGGAGGGTTAGCACAGATACGCAGTATTTT. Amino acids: CASSQNRRVSTDTQYF. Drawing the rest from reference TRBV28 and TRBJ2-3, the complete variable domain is DVKVTQSSRYLVKRTGEKVFLECVQDMDHENMFWYRQDPGLGLRLIYFSYDVKMKEKGDIPEGYSVSREKKERFSLILESASTNQTSMYLCASSQNRRVSTDTQYFGPGTRLTVL.

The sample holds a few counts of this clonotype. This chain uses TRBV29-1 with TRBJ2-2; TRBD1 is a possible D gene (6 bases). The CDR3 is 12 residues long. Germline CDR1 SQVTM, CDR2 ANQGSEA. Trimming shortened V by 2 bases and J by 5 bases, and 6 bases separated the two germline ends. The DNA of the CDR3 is TGCAGCGTTGAAAGGGGGACCGGGGAGCTGTTTTTT. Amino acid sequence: CSVERGTGELFF.

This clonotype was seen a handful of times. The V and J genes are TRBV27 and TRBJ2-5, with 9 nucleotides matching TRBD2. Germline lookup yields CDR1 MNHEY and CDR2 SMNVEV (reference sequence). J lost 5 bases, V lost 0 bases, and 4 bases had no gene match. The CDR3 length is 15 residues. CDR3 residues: CASSLSSGSWETQYF. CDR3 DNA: TGTGCCAGCAGTTTATCTAGCGGGAGTTGGGAGACCCAGTACTTC.

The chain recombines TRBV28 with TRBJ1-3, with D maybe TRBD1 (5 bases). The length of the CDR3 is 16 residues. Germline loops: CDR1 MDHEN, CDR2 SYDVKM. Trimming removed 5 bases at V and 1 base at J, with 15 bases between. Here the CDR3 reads CASSRQGFGSGNTIYF. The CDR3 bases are TGTGCCAGCAGTCGTCAGGGATTCGGATCTGGAAACACCATATATTTT.

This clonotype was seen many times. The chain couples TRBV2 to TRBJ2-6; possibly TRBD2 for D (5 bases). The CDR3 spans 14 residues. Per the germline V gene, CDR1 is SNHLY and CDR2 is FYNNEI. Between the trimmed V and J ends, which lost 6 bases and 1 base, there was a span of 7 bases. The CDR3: CASRKRSGANVLTF. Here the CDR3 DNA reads TGTGCCAGCAGGAAGCGGTCTGGGGCCAACGTCCTGACTTTC.

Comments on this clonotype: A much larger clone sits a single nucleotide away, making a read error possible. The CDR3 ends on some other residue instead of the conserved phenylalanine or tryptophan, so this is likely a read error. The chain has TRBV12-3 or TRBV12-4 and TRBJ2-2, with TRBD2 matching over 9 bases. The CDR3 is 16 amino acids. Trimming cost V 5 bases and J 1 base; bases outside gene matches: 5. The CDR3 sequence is CASSPRLAVNTGELFS. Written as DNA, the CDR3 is TGTGCCAGCAGTCCCAGACTAGCGGTGAACACCGGGGAGCTGTTTTCT.

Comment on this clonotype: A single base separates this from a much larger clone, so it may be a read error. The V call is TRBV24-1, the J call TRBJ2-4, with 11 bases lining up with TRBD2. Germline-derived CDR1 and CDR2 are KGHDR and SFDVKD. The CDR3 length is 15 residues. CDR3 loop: CAASQVAGGQNIQYF. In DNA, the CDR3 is TGTGCCGCCAGTCAGGTAGCGGGGGGGCAAAACATTCAGTACTTC.

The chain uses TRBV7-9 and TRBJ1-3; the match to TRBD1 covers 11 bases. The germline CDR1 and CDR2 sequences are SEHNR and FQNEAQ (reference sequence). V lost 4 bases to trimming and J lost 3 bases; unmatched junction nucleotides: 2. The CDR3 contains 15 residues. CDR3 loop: CASSSGTGGGNTIYF. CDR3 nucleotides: TGTGCCAGCAGCTCAGGGACAGGGGGTGGAAACACCATATATTTT. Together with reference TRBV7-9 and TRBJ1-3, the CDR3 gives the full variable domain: DTGVSQNPRHKITKRGQNVTFRCDPISEHNRLYWYRQTLGQGPEFLTYFQNEAQLEKSRLLSDRFSAERPKGSFSTLEIQRTEQGDSAMYLCASSSGTGGGNTIYFGEGSWLTVV.